The 14 T cell receptor beta chains reported below all come from one sample, sequenced in a study of T cells in tumors after PD-1 blockade. Repertoires were generated with immunoSEQ multiplex PCR, while TCRdb's copy carries only in-frame clones and drops some. Among fewer than 35,000 clones listed, about 77% were seen once. Source: PBMCs, taken before anti-PD-1 treatment. These receptors originate from a human donor with basal cell carcinoma.

This chain connects TRBV11-3 to TRBJ2-1, with D perhaps given as TRBD1 or TRBD2 (6 bases each). Germline assignment: CDR1 SGHNT and CDR2 YENEEA. Trimming took 5 bases from V and 2 from J, leaving 16 bases between them. This CDR3 comprises 16 residues. As DNA, the CDR3 is TGTGCCAGCAGCGCCCAGGGGCGGGGTACCTACAATGAGCAGTTCTTC. Protein product: CASSAQGRGTYNEQFF.

This clone was counted a few times. The V and J genes are TRBV25-1 and TRBJ1-5; D is perhaps TRBD1 (5 bases). The CDR3 loop spans 14 amino acids. V lost 8 bases and J lost 1, with 12 bases in between. Germline V lookup: CDR1 MGHDK, CDR2 SYGVNS. CDR3 loop: CASGPGRSNQPQHF. In DNA form, the CDR3 reads TGTGCCAGCGGACCGGGACGAAGCAATCAGCCCCAGCATTTT. Supplemented by reference TRBV25-1 and TRBJ1-5, the full variable domain reads EADIYQTPRYLVIGTGKKITLECSQTMGHDKMYWYQQDPGMELHLIHYSYGVNSTEKGDLSSESTVSRIRTEHFPLTLESARPSHTSQYLCASGPGRSNQPQHFGDGTRLSIL.

The rearrangement uses TRBV7-2 and TRBJ2-5; 14 bases align to TRBD2. This CDR3 spans 16 amino acids. Germline CDR1 is SGHTA and CDR2 is FQGNSA. J lost 5 bases, V lost 3 bases, and 5 bases had no gene match. This CDR3 reads CASSFGLAGGYETQYF. CDR3 nucleotides: TGTGCCAGCAGCTTCGGACTAGCGGGAGGTTACGAGACCCAGTACTTC.

The chain has TRBV3-1 (or the pseudogene TRBV3-2) and TRBJ2-4; D is perhaps TRBD2 (6 bases). V lost 0 bases, J lost 7 bases, and 10 bases lay in between. CDR3 length: 14 amino acids. The germline CDR1 and CDR2 sequences are LGHDT and YNNKEL (reference sequence). Written as DNA, the CDR3 is TGTGCCAGCAGCCAAGACGGGGGATTCAACATTCAGTACTTC. It is translated as CASSQDGGFNIQYF.

The chain combines TRBV7-6 with TRBJ1-2; possible D gene TRBD1, 6 bases. The length of the CDR3 is 13 residues. V shed 4 bases and J shed 12 bases, with 18 bases lying between them. The germline V gene has CDR1 SGHVS and CDR2 FNYEAQ. The CDR3 nucleotides are TGTGCCAGCAGCTCCCGACAGGACCATTTCGACACCTTC. This encodes CASSSRQDHFDTF. Full variable domain (remainder filled in from reference TRBV7-6 and TRBJ1-2): GAGVSQSPRYKVTKRGQDVALRCDPISGHVSLYWYRQALGQGPEFLTYFNYEAQQDKSGLPNDRFSAERPEGSISTLTIQRTEQRDSAMYRCASSSRQDHFDTFGSGTRLTVV.

This chain uses TRBV4-2 with TRBJ2-1; D possibly corresponds to TRBD2 (5 bases). Germline lookup yields CDR1 LGHNA and CDR2 YNFKEQ. The V gene lost 3 bases and the J gene lost 2 bases, with 20 bases spanning the gap. The length of the CDR3 is 18 residues. CDR3 DNA: TGTGCCAGCAGCCACCCCCGAGGGCAGTCAATTGCCTACAATGAGCAGTTCTTC. This encodes CASSHPRGQSIAYNEQFF.

As DNA, the CDR3 is TGTGCCAGCAGTCCCGTTCGGGAGACCCAGTACTTC. It translates to CASSPVRETQYF. The genes are TRBV6-2 or TRBV6-3 and TRBJ2-5; D uncertain. This CDR3 has 12 residues. CDR1 MNHEY and CDR2 SVGEGT come from the germline V gene. Trimming removed 5 bases from V and 5 bases from J, with 9 bases in between.

The gene calls are TRBV5-1 and TRBJ2-5; D gene ambiguous. The V end lost 0 bases, the J end lost 5 bases, and 11 bases lay between the germline ends. CDR1 SGHRS and CDR2 YFSETQ come from the germline V gene. The CDR3 is 14 amino acids. CDR3 residues: CASSLGRSRETQYF. CDR3 in DNA: TGCGCCAGCAGCTTGGGTCGAAGTCGGGAGACCCAGTACTTC.

J is TRBJ2-7 and V is TRBV6-5, with 8 bases that match TRBD2. V shed 7 bases and J 5 bases; nucleotides not matched to a gene: 13. The germline CDR1 and CDR2 sequences are MNHEY and SVGAGI. The CDR3 length is 15 residues. CDR3 in DNA: TGTGCCAGCAACAGGGACGCGGGAGGTGTCAACGAGCAGTACTTC. Protein product: CASNRDAGGVNEQYF.

The chain employs TRBV6-5 and TRBJ1-6, with 8 bases fitting TRBD1. CDR3 length: 15 residues. J was trimmed by 7 bases and V by 5 bases; bases with no gene match: 7. Germline CDR1 MNHEY, CDR2 SVGAGI. The CDR3 nucleotides are TGTGCCAGCAGTATCTTGACAGGGGAAAATTCACCCCTCCACTTT. Amino acid sequence: CASSILTGENSPLHF.

The DNA of the CDR3 is TGTGCCACCGCGGGGTCGGGGGGCCTGTCCTACGAGCAGTACTTC. Amino acid sequence: CATAGSGGLSYEQYF. The chain employs TRBV24-1 and TRBJ2-7; possibly TRBD2 for D (7 bases). The CDR3 runs 15 residues. V was trimmed by 9 bases and J by 1 base, leaving 18 bases between them. Germline assignment: CDR1 KGHDR and CDR2 SFDVKD.

This clone was picked up one time. V usage is TRBV5-5 and J usage is TRBJ1-3; no definite D call. Per germline, CDR1 SGHKS and CDR2 YYEKEE (reference sequence). V shed 4 bases and J shed 3 bases, with 11 bases lying between them. The CDR3 is 14 amino acids. The CDR3 DNA follows: TGTGCCAGCAGCCCTCATGGATATGGAAACACCATATATTTT. Amino acids: CASSPHGYGNTIYF.

The CDR3 loop reads CASSEQPGYQETQYF. CDR3 nucleotide sequence: TGTGCCAGCAGCGAGCAACCGGGGTACCAAGAGACCCAGTACTTC. The rearrangement uses TRBV3-1 (or the pseudogene TRBV3-2) and TRBJ2-5, with TRBD2 as a possible D gene (5 bases). The V end was cut by 5 bases, the J end by 0 bases, with 13 bases between. The germline V gene has CDR1 LGHDT and CDR2 YNNKEL (reference sequence). This CDR3 contains 15 residues.

V and J are TRBV2 and TRBJ1-5; D uncertain. This CDR3 contains 14 residues. The V gene lost 3 bases and the J gene lost 1 base, with 7 bases spanning the gap. Germline V gives CDR1 SNHLY, CDR2 FYNNEI. The CDR3 spells CASSDWASNQPQHF. The CDR3 region has the DNA TGTGCCAGCAGTGACTGGGCGAGCAATCAGCCCCAGCATTTT.